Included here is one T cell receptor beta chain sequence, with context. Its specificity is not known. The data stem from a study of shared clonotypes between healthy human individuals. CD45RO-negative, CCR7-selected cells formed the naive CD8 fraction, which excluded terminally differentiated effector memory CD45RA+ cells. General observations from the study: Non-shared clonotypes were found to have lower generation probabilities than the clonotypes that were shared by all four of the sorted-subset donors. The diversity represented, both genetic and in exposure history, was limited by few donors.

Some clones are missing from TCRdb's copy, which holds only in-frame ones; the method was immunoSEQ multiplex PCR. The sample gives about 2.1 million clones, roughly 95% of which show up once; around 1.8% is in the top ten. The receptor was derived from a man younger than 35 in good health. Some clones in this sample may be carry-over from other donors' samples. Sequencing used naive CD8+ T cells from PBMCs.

CDR3 sequence reads: CASSLRETSAYTDTQYF. The CDR3 coding sequence is TGTGCCAGCAGCCTAAGAGAGACTAGCGCCTACACAGATACGCAGTATTTT. The rearrangement links TRBV7-9 to TRBJ2-3; 8 nucleotides agree with TRBD2. This CDR3 is 17 amino acids long. The germline V gene encodes CDR1 SEHNR and CDR2 FQNEAQ (reference sequence). Unmatched junction bases numbered 12, after V lost 5 bases and J lost 2 bases.